The source of this T cell receptor (beta chain) is a study of blood T cell repertoires in COVID-19. Clones were read by immunoSEQ multiplex PCR, and TCRdb kept only the in-frame ones, dropping some. Here the sample spans around 140,000 clones, 80% to 90% being singletons. This clone showed up just a few times. Germline V CDR1 and CDR2: MNHEY, SVGAGI. The CDR3 is made up of 15 amino acids. The V and J ends lost 6 bases and 6 bases, in that order; junction bases with no gene match: 11. The clonotype comes from a man of 80 years or more with acute or convalescent COVID-19. Sample: peripheral blood. The gene calls are TRBV6-5 and TRBJ2-7; TRBD2 matches at 10 bases. The CDR3 DNA is TGTGCCAGCAGGGTGGTTGGGACTAGCGTTTCCGAGCAGTACTTC. Its translation: CASRVVGTSVSEQYF.